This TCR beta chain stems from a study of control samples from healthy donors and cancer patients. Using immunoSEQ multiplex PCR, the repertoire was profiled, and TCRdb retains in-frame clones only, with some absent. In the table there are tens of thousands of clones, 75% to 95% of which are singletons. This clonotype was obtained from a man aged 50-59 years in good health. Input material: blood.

CDR3 amino acids: CASSLASPAYRVDEKLFF. The CDR3 DNA reads TGTGCCAGCAGCTTAGCGTCCCCCGCCTACAGGGTAGATGAAAAACTGTTTTTT. V and J are TRBV7-9 and TRBJ1-4; the D gene is possibly TRBD1 (6 bases). The V gene's germline CDR1 is SEHNR and CDR2 FQNEAQ (reference sequence). The CDR3 runs 18 residues. The V end was cut by 0 bases, the J end by 6 bases, with 20 bases between.